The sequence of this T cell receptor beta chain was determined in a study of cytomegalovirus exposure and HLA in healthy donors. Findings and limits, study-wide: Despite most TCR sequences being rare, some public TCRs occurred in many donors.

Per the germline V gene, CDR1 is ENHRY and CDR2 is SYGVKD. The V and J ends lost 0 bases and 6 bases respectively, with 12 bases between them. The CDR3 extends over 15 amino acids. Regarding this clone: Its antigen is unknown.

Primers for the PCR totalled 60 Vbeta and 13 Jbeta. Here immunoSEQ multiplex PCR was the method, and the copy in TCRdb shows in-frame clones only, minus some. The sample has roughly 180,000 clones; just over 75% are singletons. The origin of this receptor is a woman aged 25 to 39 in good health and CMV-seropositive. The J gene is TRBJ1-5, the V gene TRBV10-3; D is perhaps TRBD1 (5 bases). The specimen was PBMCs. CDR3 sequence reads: CAISESAQGGQPQHF. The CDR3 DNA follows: TGTGCCATCAGTGAGTCGGCGCAGGGAGGTCAGCCCCAGCATTTT.